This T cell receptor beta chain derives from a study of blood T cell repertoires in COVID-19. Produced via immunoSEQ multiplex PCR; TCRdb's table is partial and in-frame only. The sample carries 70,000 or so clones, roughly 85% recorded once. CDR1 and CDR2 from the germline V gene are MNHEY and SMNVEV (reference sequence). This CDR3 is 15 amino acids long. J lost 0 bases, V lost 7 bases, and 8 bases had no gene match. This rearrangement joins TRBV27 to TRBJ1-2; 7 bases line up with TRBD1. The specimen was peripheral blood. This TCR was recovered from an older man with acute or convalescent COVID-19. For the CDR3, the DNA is TGTGCCAGCAACCCAGCCAGGGGGTCTAACTATGGCTACACCTTC. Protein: CASNPARGSNYGYTF.